The clone carrying this T cell receptor beta chain was seen only a few times. Its cognate antigen is unknown. This may be a read error: a much more frequent sequence differs by one nucleotide. Time point of the sample: sample taken at primary tumor resection. This specimen belongs to a study of spatial heterogeneity in lung cancer. Findings and caveats of the study: Estimation of coverage gave values of about 7.1% for alpha and approximately 12% for beta chains in tumor T cells. Tumors with more nonsynonymous mutations had more expanded intratumoral alpha and beta TCRs.

Germline V lookup: CDR1 MGHRA, CDR2 YSYEKL. The CDR3 length is 14 residues. TCRdb ran MiXCR on the 5' RACE reads and lists one entry per CDR3 protein. The table has 5,500 to 7,500 distinct CDR3 sequences, around 3% seen once. This chain uses TRBV4-1 with TRBJ1-2; D uncertain. The sample here was lung tumor tissue, taken at surgery. This clonotype was obtained from a male donor with early-stage non-small cell lung cancer. CDR3 region: CASSQDTTNYGYNF. In nucleotides, the CDR3 is TGCGCCAGCAGCCAAGATACGACTAACTATGGCTACAACTTC.